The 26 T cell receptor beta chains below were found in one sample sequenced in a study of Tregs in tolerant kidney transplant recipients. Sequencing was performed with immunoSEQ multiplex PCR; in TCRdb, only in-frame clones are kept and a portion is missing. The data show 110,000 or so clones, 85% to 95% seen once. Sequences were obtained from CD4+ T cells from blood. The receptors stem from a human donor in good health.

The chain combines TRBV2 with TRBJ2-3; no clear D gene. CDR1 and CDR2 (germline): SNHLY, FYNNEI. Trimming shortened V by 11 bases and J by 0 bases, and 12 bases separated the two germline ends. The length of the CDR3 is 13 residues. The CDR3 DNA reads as TGTGCCGGCTATGTTGATAGCACAGATACGCAGTATTTT. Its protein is CAGYVDSTDTQYF.

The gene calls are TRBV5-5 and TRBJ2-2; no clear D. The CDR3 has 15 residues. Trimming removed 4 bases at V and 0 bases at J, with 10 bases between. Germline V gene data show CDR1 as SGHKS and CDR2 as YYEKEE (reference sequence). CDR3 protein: CASSPSWTNTGELFF. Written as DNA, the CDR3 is TGTGCCAGCAGCCCGTCCTGGACGAACACCGGGGAGCTGTTTTTT.

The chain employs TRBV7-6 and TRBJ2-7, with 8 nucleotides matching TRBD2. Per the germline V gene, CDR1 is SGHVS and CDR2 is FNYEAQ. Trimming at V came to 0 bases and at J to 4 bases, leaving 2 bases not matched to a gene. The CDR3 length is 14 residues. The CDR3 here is CASSLASGTYEQYF. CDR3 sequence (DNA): TGTGCCAGCAGCTTAGCTAGCGGGACTTACGAGCAGTACTTC. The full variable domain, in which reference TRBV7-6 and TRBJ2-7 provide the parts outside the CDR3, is GAGVSQSPRYKVTKRGQDVALRCDPISGHVSLYWYRQALGQGPEFLTYFNYEAQQDKSGLPNDRFSAERPEGSISTLTIQRTEQRDSAMYRCASSLASGTYEQYFGPGTRLTVT.

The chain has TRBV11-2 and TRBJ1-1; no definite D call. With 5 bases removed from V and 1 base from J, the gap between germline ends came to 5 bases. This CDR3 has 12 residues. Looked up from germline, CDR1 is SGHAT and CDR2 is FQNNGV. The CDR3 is CASSLQNTEAFF. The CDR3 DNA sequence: TGTGCCAGCAGCCTCCAGAACACTGAAGCTTTCTTT.

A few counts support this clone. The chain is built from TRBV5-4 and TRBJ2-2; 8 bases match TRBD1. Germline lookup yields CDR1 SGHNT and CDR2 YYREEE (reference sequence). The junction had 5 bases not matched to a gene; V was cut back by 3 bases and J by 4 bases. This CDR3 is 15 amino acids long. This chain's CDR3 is CASSSKDRATGELFF. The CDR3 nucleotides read TGTGCCAGCAGCTCCAAGGACAGGGCCACCGGGGAGCTGTTTTTT.

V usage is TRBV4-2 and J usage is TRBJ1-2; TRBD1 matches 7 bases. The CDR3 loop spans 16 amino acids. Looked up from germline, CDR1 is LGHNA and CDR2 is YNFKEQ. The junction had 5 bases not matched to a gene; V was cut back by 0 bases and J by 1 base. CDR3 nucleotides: TGTGCCAGCAGCCAAGAGGTGGGACAGAATAACTATGGCTACACCTTC. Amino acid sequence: CASSQEVGQNNYGYTF.

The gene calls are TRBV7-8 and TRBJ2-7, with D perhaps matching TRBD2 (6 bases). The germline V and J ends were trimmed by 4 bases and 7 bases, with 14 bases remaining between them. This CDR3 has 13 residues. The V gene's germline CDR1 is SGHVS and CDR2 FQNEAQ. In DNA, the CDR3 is TGTGCCAGCAGCTCGGTCCACGGGGGTGAGCAGTACTTC. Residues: CASSSVHGGEQYF.

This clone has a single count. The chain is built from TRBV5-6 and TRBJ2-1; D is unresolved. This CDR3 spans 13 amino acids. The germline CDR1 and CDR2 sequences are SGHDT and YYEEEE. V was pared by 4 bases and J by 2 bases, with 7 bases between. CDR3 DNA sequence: TGTGCCAGCAGCACCTTAACCTACAATGAGCAGTTCTTC. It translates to CASSTLTYNEQFF. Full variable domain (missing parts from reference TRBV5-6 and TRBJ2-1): DAGVTQSPTHLIKTRGQQVTLRCSPKSGHDTVSWYQQALGQGPQFIFQYYEEEERQRGNFPDRFSGHQFPNYSSELNVNALLLGDSALYLCASSTLTYNEQFFGPGTRLTVL.

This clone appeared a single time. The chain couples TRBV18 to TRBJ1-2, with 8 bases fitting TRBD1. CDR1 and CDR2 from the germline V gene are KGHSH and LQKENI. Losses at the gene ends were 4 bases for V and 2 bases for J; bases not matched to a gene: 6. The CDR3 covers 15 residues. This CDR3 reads CASSLTGDTNYGYTF. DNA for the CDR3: TGTGCCAGCTCACTGACAGGGGATACGAACTATGGCTACACCTTC.

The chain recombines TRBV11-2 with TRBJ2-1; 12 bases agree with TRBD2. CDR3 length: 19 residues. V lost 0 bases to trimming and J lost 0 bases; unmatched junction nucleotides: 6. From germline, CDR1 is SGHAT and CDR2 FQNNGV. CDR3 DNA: TGTGCCAGCAGCTTAGATCACAGACTAGCGGGGGCCTCCTACAATGAGCAGTTCTTC. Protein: CASSLDHRLAGASYNEQFF.

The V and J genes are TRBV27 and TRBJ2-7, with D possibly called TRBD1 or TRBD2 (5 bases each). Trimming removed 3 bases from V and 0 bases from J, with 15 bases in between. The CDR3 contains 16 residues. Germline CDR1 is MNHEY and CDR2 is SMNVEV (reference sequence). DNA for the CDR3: TGTGCCAGCAGTTTCTTAGGAGTGGGGGACTCCTACGAGCAGTACTTC. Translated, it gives CASSFLGVGDSYEQYF.

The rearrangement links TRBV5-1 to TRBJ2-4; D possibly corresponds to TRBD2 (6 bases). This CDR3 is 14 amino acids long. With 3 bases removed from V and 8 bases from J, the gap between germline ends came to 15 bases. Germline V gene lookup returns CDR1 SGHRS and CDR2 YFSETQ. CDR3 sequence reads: CASSSGTPNDIQYF. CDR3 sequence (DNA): TGCGCCAGCAGCTCCGGGACTCCTAACGACATTCAGTACTTC. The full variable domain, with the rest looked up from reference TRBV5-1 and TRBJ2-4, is KAGVTQTPRYLIKTRGQQVTLSCSPISGHRSVSWYQQTPGQGLQFLFEYFSETQRNKGNFPGRFSGRQFSNSRSEMNVSTLELGDSALYLCASSSGTPNDIQYFGAGTRLSVL.

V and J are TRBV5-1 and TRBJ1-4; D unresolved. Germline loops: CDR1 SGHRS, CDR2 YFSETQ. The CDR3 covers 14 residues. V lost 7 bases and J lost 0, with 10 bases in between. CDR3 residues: CASGDPATNEKLFF. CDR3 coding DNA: TGCGCCAGCGGGGATCCTGCAACTAATGAAAAACTGTTTTTT.

The CDR3 DNA reads TGTGCCAGCAGTCAGGACTACAATGAGCAGTTCTTC. Translating it yields CASSQDYNEQFF. V is TRBV2 and J is TRBJ2-1; D unclear. V shed 5 bases and J shed 3 bases, with 5 bases lying between them. Germline V gives CDR1 SNHLY, CDR2 FYNNEI. The CDR3 totals 12 residues.

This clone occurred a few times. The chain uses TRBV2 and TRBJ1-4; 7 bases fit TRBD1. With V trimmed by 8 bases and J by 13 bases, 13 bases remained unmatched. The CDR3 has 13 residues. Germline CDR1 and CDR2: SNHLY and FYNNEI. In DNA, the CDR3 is TGTGCCAGCCAGGACAGGTTGGAGAATGGACTGTTTTTT. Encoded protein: CASQDRLENGLFF.

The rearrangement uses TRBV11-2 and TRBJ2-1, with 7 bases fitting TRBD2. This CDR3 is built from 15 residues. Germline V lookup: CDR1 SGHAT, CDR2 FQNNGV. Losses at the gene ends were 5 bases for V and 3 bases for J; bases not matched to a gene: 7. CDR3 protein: CASSHSGPGYNEQFF. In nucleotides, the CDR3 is TGTGCCAGCAGCCATAGCGGGCCTGGCTACAATGAGCAGTTCTTC.

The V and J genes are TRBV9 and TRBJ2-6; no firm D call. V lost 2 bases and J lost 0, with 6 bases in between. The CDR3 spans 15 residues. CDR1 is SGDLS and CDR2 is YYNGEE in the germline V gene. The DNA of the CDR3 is TGTGCCAGCAGCGTTACAAGCTCTGGGGCCAACGTCCTGACTTTC. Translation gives CASSVTSSGANVLTF.

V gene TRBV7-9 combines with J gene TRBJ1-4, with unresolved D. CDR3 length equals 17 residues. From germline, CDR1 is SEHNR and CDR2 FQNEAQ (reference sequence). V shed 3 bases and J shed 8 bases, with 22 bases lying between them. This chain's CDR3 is CASSFYYTQNRKEKLFF. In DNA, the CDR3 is TGTGCCAGCAGCTTCTACTATACACAAAACAGAAAAGAAAAACTGTTTTTT.

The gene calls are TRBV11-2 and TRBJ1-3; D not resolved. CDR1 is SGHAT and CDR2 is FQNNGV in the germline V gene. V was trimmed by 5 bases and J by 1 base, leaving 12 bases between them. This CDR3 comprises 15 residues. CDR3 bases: TGTGCCAGCAGCCTCCTAGGGTTATCTGGAAACACCATATATTTT. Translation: CASSLLGLSGNTIYF.

The CDR3 reads CAWSNQETQYF. The CDR3 DNA is TGTGCCTGGAGTAACCAAGAGACCCAGTACTTC. The chain combines TRBV30 with TRBJ2-5; D not certain. The V gene's germline CDR1 is GTSNPN and CDR2 SVGIG (reference sequence). The V gene lost 2 bases and the J gene lost 0 bases, with 1 base spanning the gap. The CDR3 has 11 residues.

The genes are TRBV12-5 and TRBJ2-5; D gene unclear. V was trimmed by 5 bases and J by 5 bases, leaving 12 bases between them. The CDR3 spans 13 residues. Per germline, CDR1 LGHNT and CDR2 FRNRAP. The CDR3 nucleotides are TGTGCTAGTGGTGCCCCCTTTGGCGAGACCCAGTACTTC. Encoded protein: CASGAPFGETQYF.

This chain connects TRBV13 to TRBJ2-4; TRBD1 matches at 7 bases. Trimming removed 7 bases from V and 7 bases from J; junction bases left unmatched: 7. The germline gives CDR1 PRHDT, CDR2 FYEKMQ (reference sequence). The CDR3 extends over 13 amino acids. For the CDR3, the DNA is TGTGCCAGCACCATACAGGGGAATAACATTCAGTACTTC. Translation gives CASTIQGNNIQYF. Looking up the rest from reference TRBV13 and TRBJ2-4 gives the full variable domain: AAGVIQSPRHLIKEKRETATLKCYPIPRHDTVYWYQQGPGQDPQFLISFYEKMQSDKGSIPDRFSAQQFSDYHSELNMSSLELGDSALYFCASTIQGNNIQYFGAGTRLSVL.

The CDR3 nucleotides are TGTGCCAGCAGCCAAGAGGGAGGGGCTCAGCCCCAGCATTTT. This gives the protein CASSQEGGAQPQHF. The chain has TRBV4-2 and TRBJ1-5; D is possibly TRBD1 (5 bases). The germline V and J ends were trimmed by 0 bases and 6 bases, with 9 bases remaining between them. This CDR3 is 14 amino acids long. From germline, CDR1 is LGHNA and CDR2 YNFKEQ.

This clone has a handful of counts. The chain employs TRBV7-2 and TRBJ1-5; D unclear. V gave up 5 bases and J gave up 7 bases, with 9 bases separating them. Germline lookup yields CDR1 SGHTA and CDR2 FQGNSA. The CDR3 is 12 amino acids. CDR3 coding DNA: TGTGCCAGCAGCCTCCAATCGCAGCCCCAGCATTTT. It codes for CASSLQSQPQHF.

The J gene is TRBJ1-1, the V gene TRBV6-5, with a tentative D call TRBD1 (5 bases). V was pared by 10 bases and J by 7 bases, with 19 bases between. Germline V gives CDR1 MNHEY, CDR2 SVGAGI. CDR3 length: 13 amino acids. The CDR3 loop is CATKLGGLGEAFF. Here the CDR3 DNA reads TGTGCCACCAAGCTTGGGGGGTTAGGTGAAGCTTTCTTT.

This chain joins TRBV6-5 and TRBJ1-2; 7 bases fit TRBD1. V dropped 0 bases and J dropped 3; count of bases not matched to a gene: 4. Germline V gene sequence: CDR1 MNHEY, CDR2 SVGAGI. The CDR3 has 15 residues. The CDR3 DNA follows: TGTGCCAGCAGTTACTCAGCAGGGGGGCACTATGGCTACACCTTC. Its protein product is CASSYSAGGHYGYTF.